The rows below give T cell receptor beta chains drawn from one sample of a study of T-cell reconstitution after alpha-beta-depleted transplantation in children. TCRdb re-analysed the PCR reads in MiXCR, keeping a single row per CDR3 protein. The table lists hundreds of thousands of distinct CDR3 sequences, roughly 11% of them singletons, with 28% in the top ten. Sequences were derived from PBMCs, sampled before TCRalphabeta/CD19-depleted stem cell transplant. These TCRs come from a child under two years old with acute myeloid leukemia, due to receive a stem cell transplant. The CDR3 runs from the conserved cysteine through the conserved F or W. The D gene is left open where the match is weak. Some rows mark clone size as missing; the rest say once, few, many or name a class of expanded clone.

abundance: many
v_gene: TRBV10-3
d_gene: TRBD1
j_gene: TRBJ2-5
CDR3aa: CAARGATGQGETQYF
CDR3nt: TGTGCCGCTAGGGGGGCGACGGGACAGGGAGAGACCCAGTACTTC

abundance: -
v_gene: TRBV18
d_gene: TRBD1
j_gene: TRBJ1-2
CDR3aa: CASSYQGDIYGYTF
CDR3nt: TGTGCCAGCTCGTACCAGGGGGATATCTATGGCTACACCTTC

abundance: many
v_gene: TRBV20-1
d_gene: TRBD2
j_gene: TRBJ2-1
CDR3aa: CSARDVVGLASYNEQFF
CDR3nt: TGCAGTGCTAGAGATGTAGTAGGACTAGCGTCCTACAATGAGCAGTTCTTC

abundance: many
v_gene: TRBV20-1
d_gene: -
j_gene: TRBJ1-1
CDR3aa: CSAPVGQGGNTEAFF
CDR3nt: TGCAGTGCGCCGGTTGGCCAGGGTGGGAACACTGAAGCTTTCTTT

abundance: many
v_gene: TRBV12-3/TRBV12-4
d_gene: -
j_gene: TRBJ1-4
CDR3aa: CASSQNNEKLFF
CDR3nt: TGTGCCAGCAGTCAGAATAATGAAAAACTGTTTTTT

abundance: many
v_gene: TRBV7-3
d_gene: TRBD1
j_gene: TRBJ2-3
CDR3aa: CASSSTGADTQYF
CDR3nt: TGTGCCAGCAGCTCCACAGGGGCAGATACGCAGTATTTT

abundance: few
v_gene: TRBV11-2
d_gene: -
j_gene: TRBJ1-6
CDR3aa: CASSLSGDHNSPLHF
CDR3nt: TGTGCCAGCAGCTTATCCGGGGACCATAATTCACCCCTCCACTTT

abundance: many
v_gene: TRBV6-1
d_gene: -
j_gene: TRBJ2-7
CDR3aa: CASSRVGTTEGRYF
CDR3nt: TGTGCCAGCAGTAGGGTCGGGACGACGGAGGGGAGGTACTTC

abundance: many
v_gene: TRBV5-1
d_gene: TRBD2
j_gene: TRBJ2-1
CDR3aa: CASSSRSTSGRDNEQFF
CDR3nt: TGCGCCAGCAGCTCGAGATCGACTAGCGGGAGAGACAATGAGCAGTTCTTC

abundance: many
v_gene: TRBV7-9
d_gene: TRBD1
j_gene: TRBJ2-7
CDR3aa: CASSLAGTGVHEQYF
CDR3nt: TGTGCCAGCAGCTTAGCCGGGACAGGGGTCCACGAGCAGTACTTC

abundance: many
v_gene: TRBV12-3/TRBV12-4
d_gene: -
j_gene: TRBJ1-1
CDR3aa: CASSLFRGRAEAFF
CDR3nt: TGTGCCAGCAGTTTGTTCCGGGGGCGGGCTGAAGCTTTCTTT

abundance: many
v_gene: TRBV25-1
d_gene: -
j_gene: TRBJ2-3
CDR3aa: CASSEGDTQYF
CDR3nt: TGTGCCAGCAGTGAAGGGGATACGCAGTATTTT

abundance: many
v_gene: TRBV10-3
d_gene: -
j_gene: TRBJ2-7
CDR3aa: CAISERWGDEQYF
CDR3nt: TGTGCCATCAGTGAACGATGGGGGGACGAGCAGTACTTC

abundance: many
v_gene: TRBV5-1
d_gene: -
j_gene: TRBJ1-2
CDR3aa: CASSLAPVGEGYTF
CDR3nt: TGCGCCAGCAGCTTGGCCCCGGTTGGCGAAGGCTACACCTTC

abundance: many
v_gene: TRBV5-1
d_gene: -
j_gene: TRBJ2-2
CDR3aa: CASSWRSSGSGELFF
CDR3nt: TGCGCCAGCAGCTGGCGGTCCTCCGGGAGCGGGGAGCTGTTTTTT

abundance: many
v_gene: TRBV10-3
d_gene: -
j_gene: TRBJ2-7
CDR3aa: CAISESITGREYF
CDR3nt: TGTGCCATCAGTGAGTCGATCACAGGCCGAGAGTACTTC

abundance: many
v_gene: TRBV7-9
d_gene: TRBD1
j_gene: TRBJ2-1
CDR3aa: CASSGDSIAEQFF
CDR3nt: TGTGCCAGCAGCGGGGACAGCATCGCTGAGCAGTTCTTC

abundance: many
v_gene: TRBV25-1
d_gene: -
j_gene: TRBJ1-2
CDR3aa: CASSELGTYYGYTF
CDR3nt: TGTGCCAGCAGTGAACTAGGGACATACTATGGCTACACCTTC

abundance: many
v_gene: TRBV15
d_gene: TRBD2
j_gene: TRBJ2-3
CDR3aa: CATSRGKSGLAVDTQYF
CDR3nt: TGTGCCACCAGCAGAGGGAAGTCGGGACTAGCGGTAGATACGCAGTATTTT

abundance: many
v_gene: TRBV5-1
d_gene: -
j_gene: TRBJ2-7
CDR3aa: CASSYAATYEQYF
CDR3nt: TGCGCCAGCAGCTATGCGGCAACCTACGAGCAGTACTTC

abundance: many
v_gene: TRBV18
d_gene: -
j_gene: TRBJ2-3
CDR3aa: CASSGTRVDTQYF
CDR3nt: TGTGCCAGCTCAGGCACCAGGGTTGATACGCAGTATTTT

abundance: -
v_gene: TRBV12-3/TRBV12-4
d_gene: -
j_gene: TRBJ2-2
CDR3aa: CASSLRDGSHKTGELFF
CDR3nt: TGTGCCAGCAGTTTAAGGGACGGGTCCCACAAAACCGGGGAGCTGTTTTTT

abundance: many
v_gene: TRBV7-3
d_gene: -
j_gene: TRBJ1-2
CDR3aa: CASSLSRVDGYTF
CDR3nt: TGTGCCAGCAGCTTAAGCAGGGTCGACGGCTACACCTTC

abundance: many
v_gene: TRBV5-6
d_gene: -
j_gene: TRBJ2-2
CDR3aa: CASSLKGSGELFF
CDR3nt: TGTGCCAGCAGCTTGAAAGGTAGCGGGGAGCTGTTTTTT

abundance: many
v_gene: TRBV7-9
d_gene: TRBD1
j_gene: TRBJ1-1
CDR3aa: CASSSQQGAGEAFF
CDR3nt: TGTGCCAGCAGCTCCCAGCAGGGGGCAGGGGAAGCTTTCTTT

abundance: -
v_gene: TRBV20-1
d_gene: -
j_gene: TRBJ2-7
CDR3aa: CSARDFLGSVYEQYF
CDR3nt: TGCAGTGCTAGAGATTTTCTAGGCTCCGTCTACGAGCAGTACTTC

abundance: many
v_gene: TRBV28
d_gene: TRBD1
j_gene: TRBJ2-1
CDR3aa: CASSSLQGGTGRNEQFF
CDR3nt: TGTGCCAGCAGTTCCCTTCAGGGGGGGACAGGGAGGAATGAGCAGTTCTTC

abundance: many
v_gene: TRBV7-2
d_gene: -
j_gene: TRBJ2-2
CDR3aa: CASSPRGAGNTGELFF
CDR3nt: TGTGCCAGCAGCCCTCGGGGAGCGGGTAACACCGGGGAGCTGTTTTTT

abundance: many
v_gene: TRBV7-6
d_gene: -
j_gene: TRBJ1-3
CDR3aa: CASSLSGWSGNTIYF
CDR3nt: TGTGCCAGCAGCTTATCTGGTTGGTCGGGAAACACCATATATTTT

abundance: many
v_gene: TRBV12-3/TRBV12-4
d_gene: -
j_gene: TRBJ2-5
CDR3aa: CASSLGQRGTQYF
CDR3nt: TGTGCCAGCAGTTTAGGTCAACGCGGGACCCAGTACTTC

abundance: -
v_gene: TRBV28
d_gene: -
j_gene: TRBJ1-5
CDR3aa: CASKLPGQLSNQPQHF
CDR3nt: TGTGCCAGCAAGCTACCGGGACAACTAAGCAATCAGCCCCAGCATTTT

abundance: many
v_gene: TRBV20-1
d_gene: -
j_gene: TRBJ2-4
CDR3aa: CSAGTNIQYF
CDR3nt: TGCAGCGCCGGGACTAACATTCAGTACTTC

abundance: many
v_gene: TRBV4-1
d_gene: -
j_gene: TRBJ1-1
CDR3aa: CASSQVRESENTEAFF
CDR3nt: TGCGCCAGCAGCCAAGTAAGGGAGAGTGAGAACACTGAAGCTTTCTTT

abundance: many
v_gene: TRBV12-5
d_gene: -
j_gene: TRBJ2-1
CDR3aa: CASGLVSRRPYNEQFF
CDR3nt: TGTGCTAGTGGTTTGGTAAGTCGCAGGCCCTACAATGAGCAGTTCTTC

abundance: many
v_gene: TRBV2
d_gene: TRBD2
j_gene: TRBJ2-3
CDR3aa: CASSSWTSTQYF
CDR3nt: TGTGCCAGCAGTAGCTGGACTAGCACGCAGTATTTT

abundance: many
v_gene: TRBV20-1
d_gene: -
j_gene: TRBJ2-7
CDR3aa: CSARDLDGDYEQYF
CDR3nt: TGCAGTGCTAGAGATCTTGACGGGGACTACGAGCAGTACTTC

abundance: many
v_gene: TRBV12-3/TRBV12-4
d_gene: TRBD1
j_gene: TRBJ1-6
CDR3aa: CASSPADRGNSPLHF
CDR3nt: TGTGCCAGCAGTCCTGCCGACAGGGGGAATTCACCCCTCCACTTT

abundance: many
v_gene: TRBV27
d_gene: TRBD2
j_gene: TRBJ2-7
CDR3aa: CASSLSGVGGGKTYEQYF
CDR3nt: TGTGCCAGCAGTTTATCGGGAGTCGGGGGGGGAAAAACCTACGAGCAGTACTTC

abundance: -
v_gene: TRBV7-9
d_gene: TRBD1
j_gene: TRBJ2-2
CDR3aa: CASSPHTPQGTGELFF
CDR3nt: TGTGCCAGCAGCCCACATACCCCACAGGGGACCGGGGAGCTGTTTTTT

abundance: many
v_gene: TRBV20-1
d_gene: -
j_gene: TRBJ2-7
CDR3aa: CSARGLFVYEQYF
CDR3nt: TGCAGTGCTAGAGGCTTATTCGTTTACGAGCAGTACTTC

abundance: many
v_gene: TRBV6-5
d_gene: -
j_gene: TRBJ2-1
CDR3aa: CASSRLLGDEQFF
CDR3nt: TGTGCCAGCAGTCGGCTCCTGGGGGATGAGCAGTTCTTC

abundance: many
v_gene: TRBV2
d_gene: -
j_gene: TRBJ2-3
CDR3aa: CASNTGRTDTQYF
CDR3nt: TGTGCCAGCAACACGGGACGGACAGATACGCAGTATTTT

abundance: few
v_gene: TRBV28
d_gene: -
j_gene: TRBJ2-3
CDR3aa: CASSSGGNLNTQYF
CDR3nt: TGTGCCAGCAGTTCCGGGGGCAACCTCAATACGCAGTATTTT

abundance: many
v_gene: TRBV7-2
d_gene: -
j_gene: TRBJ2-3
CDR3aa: CASSLARRAQYF
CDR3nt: TGTGCCAGCAGCTTAGCGAGGCGGGCGCAGTATTTT

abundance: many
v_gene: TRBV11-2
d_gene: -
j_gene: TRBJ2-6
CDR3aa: CASSPDRPGANVLTF
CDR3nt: TGTGCCAGCAGCCCAGACAGACCTGGGGCCAACGTCCTGACTTTC

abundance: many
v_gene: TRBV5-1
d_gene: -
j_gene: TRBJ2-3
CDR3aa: CASSLGPGGTDTQYF
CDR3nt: TGCGCCAGCAGCTTGGGACCCGGCGGCACAGATACGCAGTATTTT

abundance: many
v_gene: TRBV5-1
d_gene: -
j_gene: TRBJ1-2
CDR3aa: CASSFSGQSNYGYTF
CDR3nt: TGCGCCAGCAGCTTCTCTGGACAGTCTAACTATGGCTACACCTTC

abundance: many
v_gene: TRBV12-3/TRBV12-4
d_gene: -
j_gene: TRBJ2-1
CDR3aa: CASSQGDEQFF
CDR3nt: TGTGCCAGCAGCCAAGGAGATGAGCAGTTCTTC

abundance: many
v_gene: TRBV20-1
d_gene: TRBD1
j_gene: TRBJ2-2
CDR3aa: CSAGQGPNTGELFF
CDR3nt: TGCAGTGCTGGACAGGGGCCGAACACCGGGGAGCTGTTTTTT

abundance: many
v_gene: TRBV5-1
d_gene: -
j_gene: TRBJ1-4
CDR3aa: CASTKDGTTNEKLFF
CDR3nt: TGCGCCAGCACCAAGGACGGTACAACTAATGAAAAACTGTTTTTT

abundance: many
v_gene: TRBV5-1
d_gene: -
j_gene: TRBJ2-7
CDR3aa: CASSLGLSSYEQYF
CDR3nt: TGCGCCAGCAGCTTGGGCCTTAGCTCCTACGAGCAGTACTTC